This TCR beta chain came from a study of prognosis after radiotherapy for stage I lung cancer (dated by TCRdb to the early 2020s). As for the study more broadly: Between early 2018 and January 2019, roughly 19 patients with stage I NSCLC were enrolled in Nanjing, China. About 20% of the 19 patients developed distant metastases after SBRT, at a median of around 7 months; the other 15 showed no significant progression. Squamous cell carcinoma histology was identified in several patients, and adenocarcinoma histology was identified in more than ten patients. The patients included around 13 who had newly diagnosed primary stage I lung tumors, along with roughly five others who had oligometastatic NSCLC after their primary tumor had been surgically resected. The cohort included under 15 men and five or six women, with a median age of approximately 73 years and a range of about 53 to 90 years. All patients were considered medically inoperable, owing to comorbidities in about a dozen and refusal of surgery in about seven. Concurrent therapy was not administered to any patient alongside SBRT. The study sequenced approximately 40 blood samples from 20 or so patients, one before and one after SBRT per patient. The study profiled peripheral blood TCR beta repertoires from stage I NSCLC patients before and after stereotactic body radiotherapy and related them to distant failure. Image-guided IMRT or VMAT was used to deliver SBRT in 3 to 5 fractions at a biologically effective dose of at least 100 Gy.

Study-wide findings and limitations: The study was limited by the small cohort and short follow-up, and independent validation of the study findings is required. Post-SBRT Shannon entropy and its change from baseline were lower in patients who developed distant metastases; baseline Shannon entropy was not associated with metastases. No adjustment for multiple comparisons was applied to any of the reported P values. TRBV and TRBJ usage frequencies reportedly varied with metastasis status, involving two V genes at baseline and some ten V and two J genes after SBRT. After SBRT, the number of unique TCR clones decreased (median roughly 10,000 before versus some 7,000 after; Wilcoxon paired P=0.011). No determination of tumor specificity was made for expanded TCR clones.

All patients had node-negative disease on CT and PET/CT, and none had a history of other malignancies or prior chemotherapy or radiotherapy. At each of the two time points, six milliliters of peripheral venous blood were collected into EDTA tubes. Ficoll-Paque Plus density-gradient centrifugation was used to isolate PBMCs. Right after collection, samples were kept at -80 degrees C until analysis. Two rounds of multiplex PCR were performed to amplify the TCR beta CDR3 region from genomic DNA. In the first round of PCR, primers specific to each TRBV and TRBJ gene were used, and the primer sequences are filed in Chinese patent CN105087789A. Universal primers were used in the second PCR round. The Roche High Pure PCR Template Preparation Kit was used to extract genomic DNA from frozen PBMCs. Libraries were sequenced paired-end with 151 bp reads on an Illumina HiSeq 3000. As for how the authors treated the data: CutAdapt was used to remove raw reads lacking the multiplex PCR primer sequences. High-quality paired reads were merged into contigs with PEAR. By aligning each contig to reference sequences, MiXCR assigned the TRB V, D and J gene segments to that contig. To remove sequencing errors, CDR3 sequences were clustered according to base quality and sequence similarity. Shannon entropy normalized by the natural log of productive TCR sequence number was used as the measure of diversity. To get clonality, Shannon entropy was divided by the natural log of the number of unique clonotypes, and that result was subtracted from one. Progression-free survival cut-offs for repertoire metrics were chosen using the Youden index of ROC curves, with analyses run in R 3.5.3. The raw public reads went through TCRdb reprocessing: fastp at Q25, MiXCR clone calling, in-frame beta chains kept. Each entry is one CDR3 protein sequence, shown with its most common DNA and genes. TCRdb's processing, not the study's, gives the V and J calls here. Here the sample has 20,000 to 30,000 distinct CDR3 sequences; about 41% occur a single time. The top ten clones comprise less than 40% of the sample.

From the germline V gene, CDR1 is WSHSY and CDR2 is SAAADI. V has 0 bases trimmed and J has 13 bases trimmed; junction bases matching no gene number 10. CDR3 length: 16 amino acids, cysteine to phenylalanine. The entry retains the CDR3 DNA only, 48 bases that are in frame from base 1. Notes on this clonotype: Its antigen remains unidentified. A much larger clone differs by one base, so this may be a read error.

The sequence was obtained from a donor aged 50 or older with non-small cell lung cancer. Recombination connected TRBV10-2 to TRBJ2-1; a stretch of 12 junction bases matches TRBD1. This specimen consisted of PBMCs, obtained before or after stereotactic body radiation therapy (not recorded which). The CDR3 corresponds to CASSESRGDRGQDQFF. The sequenced DNA: TGCGCCAGCAGTGAGTCGAGGGGGGACAGGGGGCAGGATCAGTTCTTC.